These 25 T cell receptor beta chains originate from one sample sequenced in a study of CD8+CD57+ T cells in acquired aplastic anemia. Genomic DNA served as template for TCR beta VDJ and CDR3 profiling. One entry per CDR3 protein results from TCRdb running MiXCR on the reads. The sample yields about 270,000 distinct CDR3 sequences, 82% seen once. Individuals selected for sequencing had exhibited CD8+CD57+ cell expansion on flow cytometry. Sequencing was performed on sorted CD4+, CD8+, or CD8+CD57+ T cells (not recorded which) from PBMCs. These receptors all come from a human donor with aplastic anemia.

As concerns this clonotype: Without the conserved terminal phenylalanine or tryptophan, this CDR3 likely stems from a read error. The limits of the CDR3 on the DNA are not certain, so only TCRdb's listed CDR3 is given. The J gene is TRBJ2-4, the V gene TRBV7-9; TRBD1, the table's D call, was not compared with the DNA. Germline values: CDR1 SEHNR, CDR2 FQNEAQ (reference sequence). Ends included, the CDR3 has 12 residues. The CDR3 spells CASSGAGGPETQ.

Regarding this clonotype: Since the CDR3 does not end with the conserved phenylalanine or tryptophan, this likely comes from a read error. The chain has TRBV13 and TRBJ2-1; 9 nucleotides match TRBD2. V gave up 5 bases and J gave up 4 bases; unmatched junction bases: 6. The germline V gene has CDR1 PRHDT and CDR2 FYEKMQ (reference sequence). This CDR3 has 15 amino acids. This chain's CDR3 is CASSHSSGVYNEQFL. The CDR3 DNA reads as TGTGCCAGCAGCCATTCTAGCGGGGTATACAATGAGCAGTTCCTC.

The CDR3 region is CASPTAISYGYTF. In DNA form, the CDR3 reads TGTGCCAGCCCGACAGCTATTAGCTATGGCTACACCTTC. The chain has TRBV6-7 and TRBJ1-2; possible D gene TRBD1, 5 bases. TRBV6-7 is an open reading frame, and its role is uncertain. The germline V and J ends were trimmed by 8 bases and 4 bases, with 14 bases remaining between them. This CDR3 is 13 amino acids long.

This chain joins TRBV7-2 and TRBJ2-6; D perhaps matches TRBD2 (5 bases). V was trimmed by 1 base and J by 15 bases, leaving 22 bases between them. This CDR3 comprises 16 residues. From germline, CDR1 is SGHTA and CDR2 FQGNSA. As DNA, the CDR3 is TGTGCCAGCAGCTTAGTTACAGCCGACTACGAGCAGTACCTGACTTTC. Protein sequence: CASSLVTADYEQYLTF.

The CDR3 sequence: CASSFQGSGASAKQFF. In DNA form, the CDR3 reads TGTGCCAGCAGCTTTCAAGGAAGCGGGGCGAGCGCCAAGCAGTTCTTC. J is TRBJ2-1 and V is TRBV7-6, with 7 bases aligning to TRBD2. CDR1 and CDR2 from the germline V gene are SGHVS and FNYEAQ. Trimming took 3 bases from V and 11 from J; bases not matched to a gene: 16. The CDR3 contains 16 residues. The full variable domain, completed using reference TRBV7-6 and TRBJ2-1, is GAGVSQSPRYKVTKRGQDVALRCDPISGHVSLYWYRQALGQGPEFLTYFNYEAQQDKSGLPNDRFSAERPEGSISTLTIQRTEQRDSAMYRCASSFQGSGASAKQFFGPGTRLTVL.

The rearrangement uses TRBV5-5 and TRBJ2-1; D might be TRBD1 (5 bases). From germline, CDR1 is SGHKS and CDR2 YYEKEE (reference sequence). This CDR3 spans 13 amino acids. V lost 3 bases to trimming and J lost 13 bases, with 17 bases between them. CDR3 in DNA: TGTGCCAGCAGCTCGGACATTACGGGTGGACAGTTCTTC. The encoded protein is CASSSDITGGQFF. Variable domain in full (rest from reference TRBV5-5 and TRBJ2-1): DAGVTQSPTHLIKTRGQQVTLRCSPISGHKSVSWYQQVLGQGPQFIFQYYEKEERGRGNFPDRFSARQFPNYSSELNVNALLLGDSALYLCASSSDITGGQFFGPGTRLTVL.

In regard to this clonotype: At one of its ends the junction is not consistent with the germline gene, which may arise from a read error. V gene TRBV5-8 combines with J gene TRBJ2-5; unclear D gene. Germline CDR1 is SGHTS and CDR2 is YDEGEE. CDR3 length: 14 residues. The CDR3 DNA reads TGTGCCACCAGCATTAGTTCCAGCCAAGAGACCCAGTACTTC. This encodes CATSISSSQETQYF.

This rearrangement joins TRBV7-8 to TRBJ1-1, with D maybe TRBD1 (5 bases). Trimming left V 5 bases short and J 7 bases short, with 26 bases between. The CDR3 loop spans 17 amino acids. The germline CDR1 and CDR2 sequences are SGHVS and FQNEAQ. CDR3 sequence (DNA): TGTGCCAGCAGCGCGGGGGACGGGCCGGGAGGAACTCATGAAGCTTTCTTT. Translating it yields CASSAGDGPGGTHEAFF.

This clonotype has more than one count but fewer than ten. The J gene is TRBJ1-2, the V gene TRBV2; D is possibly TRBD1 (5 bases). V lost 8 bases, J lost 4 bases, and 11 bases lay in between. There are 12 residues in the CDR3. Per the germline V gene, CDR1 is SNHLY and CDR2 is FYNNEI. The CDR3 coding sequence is TGTGCCAGCGGGGACGGGACCTATGGCTACACCTTC. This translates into CASGDGTYGYTF.

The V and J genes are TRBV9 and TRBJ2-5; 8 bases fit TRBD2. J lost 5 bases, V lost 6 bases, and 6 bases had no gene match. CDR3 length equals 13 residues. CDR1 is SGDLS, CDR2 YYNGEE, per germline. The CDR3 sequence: CASTGGPRETQYF. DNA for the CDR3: TGTGCCAGCACGGGGGGGCCGAGGGAGACCCAGTACTTC.

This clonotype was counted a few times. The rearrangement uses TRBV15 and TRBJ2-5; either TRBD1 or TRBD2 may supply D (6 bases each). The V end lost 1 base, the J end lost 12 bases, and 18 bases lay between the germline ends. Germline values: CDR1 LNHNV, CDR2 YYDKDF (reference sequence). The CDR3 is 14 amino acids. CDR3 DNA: TGTGCCACCAGCAGAGGTAGCGAGCAGGGGACTGAGTACTTC. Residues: CATSRGSEQGTEYF.

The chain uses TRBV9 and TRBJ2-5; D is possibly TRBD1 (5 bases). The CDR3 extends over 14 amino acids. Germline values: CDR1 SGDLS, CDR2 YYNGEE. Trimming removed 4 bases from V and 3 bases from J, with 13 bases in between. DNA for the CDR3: TGTGCCAGCAGCAGGGGCCCGCGAGAAGAGACCCAGTACTTC. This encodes CASSRGPREETQYF.

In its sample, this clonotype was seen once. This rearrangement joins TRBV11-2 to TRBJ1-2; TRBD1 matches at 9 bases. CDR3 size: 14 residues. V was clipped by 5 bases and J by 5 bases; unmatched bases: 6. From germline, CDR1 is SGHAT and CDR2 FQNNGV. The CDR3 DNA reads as TGTGCCAGCAGCCCCCAACAGGGGGCATATGGCTACACCTTC. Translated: CASSPQQGAYGYTF.

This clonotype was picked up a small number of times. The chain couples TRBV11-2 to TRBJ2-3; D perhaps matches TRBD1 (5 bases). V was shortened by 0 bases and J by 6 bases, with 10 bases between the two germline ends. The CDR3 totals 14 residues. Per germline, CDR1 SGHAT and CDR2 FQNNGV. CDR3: CASSLDVRADTQYF. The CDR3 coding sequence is TGTGCCAGCAGCTTAGATGTCAGGGCCGATACGCAGTATTTT.

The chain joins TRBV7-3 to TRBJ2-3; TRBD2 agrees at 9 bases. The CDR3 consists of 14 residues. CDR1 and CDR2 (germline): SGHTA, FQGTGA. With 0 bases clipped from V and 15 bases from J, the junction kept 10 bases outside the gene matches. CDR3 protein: CASSLTKRGDYNYF. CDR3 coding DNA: TGTGCCAGCAGCTTAACGAAGCGGGGGGACTACAATTATTTT.

The CDR3 DNA reads TGTGCCAGCAGCTTAGCAGAAGGGCCCGGTTCGCAGCATTTT. This gives the protein CASSLAEGPGSQHF. V is TRBV7-2 and J is TRBJ2-3; no clear D gene. The J call is doubtful: the DNA matches TRBJ1-5 better. The germline CDR1 and CDR2 sequences are SGHTA and FQGNSA. This CDR3 has 14 residues.

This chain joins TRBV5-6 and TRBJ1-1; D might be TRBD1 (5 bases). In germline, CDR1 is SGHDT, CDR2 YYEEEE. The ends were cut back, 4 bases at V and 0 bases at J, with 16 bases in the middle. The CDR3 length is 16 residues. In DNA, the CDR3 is TGTGCCAGCAGCGTGGGGCCAGGGACGATGAACACTGAAGCTTTCTTT. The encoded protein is CASSVGPGTMNTEAFF.

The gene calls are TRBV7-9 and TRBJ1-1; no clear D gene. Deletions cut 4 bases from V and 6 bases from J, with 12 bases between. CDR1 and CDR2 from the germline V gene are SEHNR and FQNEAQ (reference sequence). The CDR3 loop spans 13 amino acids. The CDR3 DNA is TGTGCCAGCAGCTGGGCGAGAGGGTCTGAAGCTTTCTTT. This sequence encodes CASSWARGSEAFF.

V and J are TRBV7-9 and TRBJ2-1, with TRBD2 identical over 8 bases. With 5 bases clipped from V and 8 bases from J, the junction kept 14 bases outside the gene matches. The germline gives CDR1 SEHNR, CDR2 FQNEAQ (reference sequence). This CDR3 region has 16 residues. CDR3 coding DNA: TGTGCCAGCAGCGTGGACAGATGCGGGGGGTACGATGAGCAGTTCTTC. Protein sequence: CASSVDRCGGYDEQFF.

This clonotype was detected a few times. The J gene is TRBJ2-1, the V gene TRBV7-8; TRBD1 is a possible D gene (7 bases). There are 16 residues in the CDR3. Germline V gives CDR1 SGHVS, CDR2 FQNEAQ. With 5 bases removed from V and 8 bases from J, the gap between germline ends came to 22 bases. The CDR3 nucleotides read TGTGCCAGCAGCCAGGGGGGAGGAACCGATCAGGATGAGCAGTTCTTC. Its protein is CASSQGGGTDQDEQFF.

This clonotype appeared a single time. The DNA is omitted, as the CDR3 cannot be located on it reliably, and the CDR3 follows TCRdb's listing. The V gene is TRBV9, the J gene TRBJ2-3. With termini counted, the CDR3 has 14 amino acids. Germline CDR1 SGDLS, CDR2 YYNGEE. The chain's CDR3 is CASSVGSGTESHGF.

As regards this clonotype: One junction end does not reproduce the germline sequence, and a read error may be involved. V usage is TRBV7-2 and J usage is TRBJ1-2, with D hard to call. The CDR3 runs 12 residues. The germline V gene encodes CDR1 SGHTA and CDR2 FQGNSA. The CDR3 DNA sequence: TGTGCCAGCAGTTTTCGTCCTGGTGGGAAAGCCTTC. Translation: CASSFRPGGKAF.

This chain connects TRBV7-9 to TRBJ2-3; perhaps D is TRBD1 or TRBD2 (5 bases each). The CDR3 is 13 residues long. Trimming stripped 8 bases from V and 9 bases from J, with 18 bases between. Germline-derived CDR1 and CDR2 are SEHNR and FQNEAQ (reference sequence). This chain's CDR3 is CASGVGGRGTQYF. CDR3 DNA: TGTGCCAGCGGCGTTGGGGGAAGAGGGACGCAGTATTTT. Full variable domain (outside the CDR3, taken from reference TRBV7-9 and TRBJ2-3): DTGVSQNPRHKITKRGQNVTFRCDPISEHNRLYWYRQTLGQGPEFLTYFQNEAQLEKSRLLSDRFSAERPKGSFSTLEIQRTEQGDSAMYLCASGVGGRGTQYFGPGTRLTVL.

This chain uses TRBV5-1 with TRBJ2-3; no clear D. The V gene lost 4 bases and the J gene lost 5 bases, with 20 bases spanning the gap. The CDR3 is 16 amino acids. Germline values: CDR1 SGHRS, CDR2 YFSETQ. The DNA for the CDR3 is TGCGCCAGCAGCGACGCCTCGGGTGCGAACCGAGATACGCAGTATTTT. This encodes CASSDASGANRDTQYF. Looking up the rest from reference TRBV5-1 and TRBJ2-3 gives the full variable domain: KAGVTQTPRYLIKTRGQQVTLSCSPISGHRSVSWYQQTPGQGLQFLFEYFSETQRNKGNFPGRFSGRQFSNSRSEMNVSTLELGDSALYLCASSDASGANRDTQYFGPGTRLTVL.

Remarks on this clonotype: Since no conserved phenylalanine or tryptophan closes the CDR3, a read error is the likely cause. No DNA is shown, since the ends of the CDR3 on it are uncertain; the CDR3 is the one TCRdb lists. The CDR3 sequence is CASSIASGAYKEHFG. This chain connects TRBV19 to TRBJ2-1; the table gives TRBD2 as D, unverified against the DNA. The CDR3 has 15 amino acids, counting both end residues. The germline gives CDR1 LNHDA, CDR2 SQIVND (reference sequence).